These T cell receptor beta chains were read from a single sample in a study. MiXCR, run by TCRdb on the RT-PCR reads, gives a single entry per CDR3 protein. The data contain about 680,000 distinct CDR3 sequences, 12% to 15% of them singletons. Specimen: memory CD4+ T cells from blood. Every receptor here comes from a female donor in good health, serving as a healthy control. Each CDR3 is given with its conserved first and last residue. Fields, in order: V gene, D gene, J gene, clone size, CDR3 DNA, CDR3 protein. The D gene is left open where the match is weak. Some rows have no size entry. The others give once, few or many, or a class for an expanded clone.

TRBV28	TRBD2	TRBJ2-7	.	TGTGCCAGCAGGATCTCTAGCGGGAGGTTTTACGAGCAGTACTTC	CASRISSGRFYEQYF
TRBV29-1	.	TRBJ1-2	many	TGCAGCGTGGCACCCCAGGCATCGGGAAGCCTTTACTATGGCTACACCTTC	CSVAPQASGSLYYGYTF
TRBV27	TRBD1	TRBJ2-7	.	TGTGCCAGCAGTCCTCCGGGACAGAGCTCCTACGAGCAGTACTTC	CASSPPGQSSYEQYF
TRBV20-1	TRBD1	TRBJ2-7	.	TGCAGTGCTAGAGACCACAGGGGCTGGTACGAGCAGTACTTC	CSARDHRGWYEQYF
TRBV12-3/TRBV12-4	TRBD1	TRBJ2-1	few	TGTGCCAGCAGACCAGGGACAGGGCAAGAGACCCAGTTCTTC	CASRPGTGQETQFF
TRBV12-3/TRBV12-4	TRBD1	TRBJ1-3	many	TGTGCCAGCAGACATCCATCCCAGACAGGGTTCGGAAACACCATATATTTT	CASRHPSQTGFGNTIYF
TRBV30	TRBD1	TRBJ1-2	.	TGTGCCTGGAAGAAGTCAGGGGGACGGGGCTATGGCTACACCTTC	CAWKKSGGRGYGYTF
TRBV20-1	.	TRBJ1-3	few	TGCAGTGCTAGGGCCCCCGCAGATTCTGGAAACACCATATATTTT	CSARAPADSGNTIYF
TRBV13	TRBD1	TRBJ1-4	.	TGTGCCAGCAGCTTTCGCTCGACAGGGACGGGTGAAAAACTGTTTTTT	CASSFRSTGTGEKLFF
TRBV7-7	.	TRBJ2-7	few	TGTGCCAGCGGTAACAACGAGCAGTACTTC	CASGNNEQYF
TRBV29-1	TRBD1	TRBJ2-1	few	TGCAGCGCTCACACAGGGGCAAGTGAGCAGTTCTTC	CSAHTGASEQFF
TRBV2	.	TRBJ1-5	.	TGTGCCAGCACCTCTCTTTCCAATCAGCCCCAGCATTTT	CASTSLSNQPQHF
TRBV15	TRBD1	TRBJ2-7	few	TGTGCCACCAGCAGAATCGGGACAGGGGTCTACGAGCAGTACTTC	CATSRIGTGVYEQYF
TRBV29-1	.	TRBJ2-6	many	TGCAGCGTTGAAGATCGCGCATCTGGGGCCAACGTCCTGACTTTC	CSVEDRASGANVLTF
TRBV6-2/TRBV6-3	TRBD2	TRBJ2-5	few	TGTGCCAGCAGCTACTTCGGGACTAGCGTCCAAGAGACCCAGTACTTC	CASSYFGTSVQETQYF
TRBV13	TRBD2	TRBJ2-7	.	TGTGCCAGCAGCTTCCATAGCGGGAGTTACTACGAGCAGTACTTC	CASSFHSGSYYEQYF
TRBV12-3/TRBV12-4	.	TRBJ1-4	many	TGTGCCAGCAGTTTCAATGAAAAACTGTTTTTT	CASSFNEKLFF
TRBV20-1	.	TRBJ1-4	many	TGCAGTGCTAGCCTCCGTGGGGGCGATGAAAAACTGTTTTTT	CSASLRGGDEKLFF
TRBV12-3/TRBV12-4	.	TRBJ1-2	few	TGTGCCAGCGGACGTTTGGGGACGGCGAGCGATGGCTACACCTTC	CASGRLGTASDGYTF
TRBV5-1	TRBD1	TRBJ2-3	.	TGCGCCAGCAGCTTGAGTACCACCGGGACAGGGACCACAGATACGCAGTATTTT	CASSLSTTGTGTTDTQYF
TRBV20-1	TRBD1	TRBJ1-3	.	TGCAGTGCTCAAGGGGACAGGGGGAACACCATATATTTT	CSAQGDRGNTIYF
TRBV20-1	TRBD2	TRBJ2-7	.	TGCAGTGCTATGGGACTAGCGGCGACCTACGAGCAGTACTTC	CSAMGLAATYEQYF
TRBV12-3/TRBV12-4	.	TRBJ1-1	many	TGTGCCAGCAGTTCCGGGATGAACACTGAAGCTTTCTTT	CASSSGMNTEAFF
TRBV20-1	.	TRBJ2-1	many	TGCAGTGCTAGGATGCCAACCAGGGGCGATGAGCAGTTCTTC	CSARMPTRGDEQFF
TRBV12-3/TRBV12-4	TRBD1	TRBJ2-3	many	TGTGCCAGCAGCCCTACCGGGACAGGGGGCACAGATACGCAGTATTTT	CASSPTGTGGTDTQYF
TRBV7-9	TRBD1	TRBJ1-1	.	TGTGCCAGCAGCTTAGTTTGGTGGACAGGGGGCCGGGGCTATACTGAAGCTTTCTTT	CASSLVWWTGGRGYTEAFF
TRBV21-1	.	TRBJ2-3	.	TGTGCCAGCAGCGGATCTTCGGTTTCGGGCACAGATACGCAGTATTTT	CASSGSSVSGTDTQYF
TRBV9	.	TRBJ2-3	few	TGTGCCAGCAGCGTATTCTCGGTGAGAGATACGCAGTATTTT	CASSVFSVRDTQYF
TRBV7-9	.	TRBJ1-2	.	TGTGCCAGCAAATATGGGGCGGACAGCTATGGCTACACCTTC	CASKYGADSYGYTF
TRBV29-1	.	TRBJ2-7	.	TGCAGCGTTCTAGCAGGGGAGACCTACGAGCAGTACTTC	CSVLAGETYEQYF
TRBV27	TRBD2	TRBJ2-1	many	TGTGCCAGCAACCCACTAGCGGGAGTTGACAATGAGCAGTTCTTC	CASNPLAGVDNEQFF
TRBV7-9	TRBD2	TRBJ2-2	few	TGTGCCAGCCGGGGACTAGCCTCCGGGGAGCTGTTTTTT	CASRGLASGELFF
TRBV6-5	TRBD1	TRBJ2-7	few	TGTGCCAGCAGTCGCACAGGGGGCATACCCTCCTACGAGCAGTACTTC	CASSRTGGIPSYEQYF
TRBV6-2/TRBV6-3	TRBD1	TRBJ1-1	few	TGTGCCAGCAGTTACTTCAGGACAGGGGGCGATGGGACTGAAGCTTTCTTT	CASSYFRTGGDGTEAFF
TRBV6-6	.	TRBJ1-5	.	TGTGCCAGCAGTGACCCCGAGGAAGGCCAGCATTTT	CASSDPEEGQHF
TRBV6-2/TRBV6-3	.	TRBJ2-1	many	TGTGCCAGCAGTCGGCGGGGAACTAATGAGCAGTTCTTC	CASSRRGTNEQFF
TRBV12-3/TRBV12-4	.	TRBJ2-7	many	TGTGCCAGCAGTTTCGAGGGCTACTACGAGCAGTACTTC	CASSFEGYYEQYF
TRBV5-1	.	TRBJ2-7	few	TGCGCCAGCAGCTTGGTACCCGGGGGCGATACGGTGCAGTACTTC	CASSLVPGGDTVQYF
TRBV4-3	.	TRBJ2-3	many	TGCGCCAGCAGCCAAGCGAGCGGTAGCACAGATACGCAGTATTTT	CASSQASGSTDTQYF